The 10 T cell receptor beta chains reported below all come from one sample, sequenced in a study of monozygotic twins with inflammatory bowel disease. TCRdb re-called the 5' RACE reads, yielding one record per CDR3 amino acid sequence without DNA. Found here are 300,000 to 400,000 distinct CDR3 sequences; the top ten clones hold over 2%. Sequencing input: blood. The receptors stem from a human donor with ulcerative colitis or Crohn's disease, or a healthy co-twin of an affected twin (not recorded which).

The rearrangement links TRBV20-1 to TRBJ2-1; TCRdb names TRBD2, which stays unverified in the absence of DNA. Germline V gives CDR1 DFQATT, CDR2 SNEGSKA (reference sequence). The CDR3 is 13 amino acids. CDR3 amino acids: CSGYGTSSTEQFF.

The chain links TRBV5-1 to TRBJ1-1; with no DNA, the TCRdb D assignment of TRBD1 cannot be verified. The CDR3 spans 15 residues. Germline CDR1 reads SGHRS; CDR2 reads YFSETQ. The CDR3 loop reads CASSLGFQGNTEAFF.

The chain employs TRBV5-1 and TRBJ2-3; TCRdb returns TRBD2, unconfirmable since there is no DNA. Germline V gene data show CDR1 as SGHRS and CDR2 as YFSETQ. The CDR3 contains 16 residues. The CDR3 loop is CASSLTSGRSGDTQYF.

The genes are TRBV18 and TRBJ1-3. The germline V gene has CDR1 KGHSH and CDR2 LQKENI. This CDR3 comprises 15 residues. The CDR3 loop reads CASSPQGIPGNTIYF.

The gene calls are TRBV28 and TRBJ2-7; TCRdb calls TRBD2, which cannot be checked without DNA. Germline V gene lookup returns CDR1 MDHEN and CDR2 SYDVKM. The CDR3 sequence is 16 residues long. CDR3 in amino acids: CASTRTSGASSYEQYF.

This chain uses TRBV30 with TRBJ1-1; the D call of TRBD1 rests on TCRdb alone, since no DNA is present to check it. There are 13 residues in the CDR3. CDR1 and CDR2 from the germline V gene are GTSNPN and SVGIG (reference sequence). CDR3 in amino acids: CAWRPTGAGEAFF.

V is TRBV2 and J is TRBJ1-5; TCRdb selects TRBD1, and the lack of DNA leaves this call unchecked. The CDR3 length is 14 residues. Germline CDR1 reads SNHLY; CDR2 reads FYNNEI. The CDR3 sequence is CASTEGTGLQPQHF. The full variable domain, in which reference TRBV2 and TRBJ1-5 provide the parts outside the CDR3, is EPEVTQTPSHQVTQMGQEVILRCVPISNHLYFYWYRQILGQKVEFLVSFYNNEISEKSEIFDDQFSVERPDGSNFTLKIRSTKLEDSAMYFCASTEGTGLQPQHFGDGTRLSIL.

V is TRBV12-3 or TRBV12-4 and J is TRBJ2-1; the TRBD2 assignment by TCRdb is unverifiable without DNA. This CDR3 is built from 14 residues. The CDR3 here is CASIIAGARNEQFF.

The chain combines TRBV6-5 with TRBJ2-1; absent DNA, TCRdb's TRBD2 call cannot be checked. Germline V lookup: CDR1 MNHEY, CDR2 SVGAGI. There are 14 residues in the CDR3. CDR3 residues: CASSYARGVEEQFF.

The chain carries TRBV4-1 and TRBJ2-1; the D call of TRBD1 rests on TCRdb alone, since no DNA is present to check it. Germline loops: CDR1 MGHRA, CDR2 YSYEKL. CDR3 length: 16 amino acids. The CDR3 loop reads CASSPPQTGGLNEQFF.